This T cell receptor beta chain is drawn from a study of T cell responses to AZD1222 COVID-19 vaccine. Study-wide context: Second doses at about 4 or about 12 weeks were pooled. The study, taken as a whole, reports: Repertoire collection took place solely once the T cell response had peaked. Most donors were white British and more were female, and clonal diversity was possibly underestimated. Reportedly, nearly half the spike-specific TCRs target unmutated variant regions.

In regard to this clone: As yet, its antigen is unknown.

Libraries were prepared by immunoSEQ multiplex PCR; TCRdb keeps only in-frame clonotypes and omits some of them. The sample has about 150,000 clones; around nine tenths are singletons. Germline V CDR1 and CDR2: LNHDA, SQIVND (reference sequence). V gave up 6 bases and J gave up 5 bases; unmatched junction bases: 9. The CDR3 sequence is 14 residues long. The sequencing here drew on peripheral blood, taken on day 0 of AZD1222 vaccination. This TCR came from an adult in good health. This rearrangement joins TRBV19 to TRBJ2-7, with TRBD1 matching 8 bases. Here the CDR3 reads CASRPRQGTNEQYF. The CDR3 bases are TGTGCCAGTAGACCCCGACAGGGGACCAACGAGCAGTACTTC.